One and the same sample provided the 28 T cell receptor beta chains below, sequenced in a study of response to subunit inactivated influenza vaccine. TCRdb re-analysed the RT-PCR reads in MiXCR, keeping a single row per CDR3 protein. The repertoire includes hundreds of thousands of distinct CDR3 sequences, around a sixth of them detected once, and about a tenth sits in the top ten. The material was PBMCs from blood, obtained more than 4 days after vaccination. Receptors were obtained from a man aged 50 to 60 who received an inactivated influenza vaccine.

This clonotype was counted ten times or more. This chain uses TRBV5-1 with TRBJ1-4; D is perhaps TRBD1 (6 bases). CDR1 and CDR2 from the germline V gene are SGHRS and YFSETQ. The CDR3 contains 16 residues. V lost 4 bases and J lost 1, with 14 bases in between. Written as DNA, the CDR3 is TGCGCCAGCAGCCCCTTCGTACAGGGAACTAATGAAAAACTGTTTTTT. The encoded protein is CASSPFVQGTNEKLFF.

The J gene is TRBJ2-1, the V gene TRBV20-1, with TRBD2 identical over 10 bases. The trim removed 3 bases at V and 2 bases at J, leaving 4 bases unmatched. Germline assignment: CDR1 DFQATT and CDR2 SNEGSKA (reference sequence). This CDR3 is built from 15 residues. The CDR3 is CSASFTSGTYNEQFF. CDR3 DNA sequence: TGCAGTGCTAGCTTCACTAGCGGGACCTACAATGAGCAGTTCTTC.

The genes are TRBV29-1 and TRBJ1-4; D is ambiguous. V shed 4 bases and J shed 3 bases, with 12 bases lying between them. This CDR3 is 14 amino acids long. CDR1 SQVTM and CDR2 ANQGSEA come from the germline V gene. CDR3 nucleotides: TGCAGCGTTGTCGTGGGCTCAGCTAATGAAAAACTGTTTTTT. Its translation is CSVVVGSANEKLFF.

The chain recombines TRBV4-1 with TRBJ2-7, with a weak D call TRBD2 (5 bases). Trimming cost V 4 bases and J 5 bases, with 9 bases left between them. This CDR3 is 12 amino acids long. CDR1 is MGHRA, CDR2 YSYEKL, per germline. CDR3 sequence reads: CASSRRPHEQYF. In DNA form, the CDR3 reads TGCGCCAGCAGCCGGAGGCCGCACGAGCAGTACTTC.

The J gene is TRBJ2-7, the V gene TRBV7-8; no clear D. Per the germline V gene, CDR1 is SGHVS and CDR2 is FQNEAQ. The germline V and J ends were trimmed by 5 bases and 2 bases, with 16 bases remaining between them. The CDR3 covers 15 residues. The CDR3: CASSQARLATYEQYF. As DNA, the CDR3 is TGTGCCAGCAGCCAAGCCCGGCTGGCTACCTACGAGCAGTACTTC.

This clonotype occurred a few times. The chain couples TRBV4-2 to TRBJ2-7; 7 bases fit TRBD1. The length of the CDR3 is 15 residues. Germline lookup yields CDR1 LGHNA and CDR2 YNFKEQ. The junction had 11 bases not matched to a gene; V was cut back by 2 bases and J by 7 bases. DNA of the CDR3: TGTGCCAGCAGCCAAAAGACAGGGAGTCTGGGGGAGCAGTACTTC. Translation gives CASSQKTGSLGEQYF.

V and J are TRBV7-9 and TRBJ2-7; D may be TRBD1 or TRBD2 (5 bases each). This CDR3 spans 14 amino acids. The V gene's germline CDR1 is SEHNR and CDR2 FQNEAQ (reference sequence). V was cut by 5 bases and J by 2 bases, with 13 bases left in between. CDR3 amino acids: CASSLEGLTYEQYF. CDR3 coding DNA: TGTGCCAGCAGCCTAGAGGGGCTTACCTACGAGCAGTACTTC.

V and J are TRBV7-8 and TRBJ2-7; 9 positions agree with TRBD2. V was clipped by 2 bases and J by 3 bases; unmatched bases: 8. CDR3 length: 16 residues. Germline lookup yields CDR1 SGHVS and CDR2 FQNEAQ. The CDR3 loop is CASSLWGTSPLYEQYF. CDR3 coding DNA: TGTGCCAGCAGCTTATGGGGGACTAGCCCTCTCTACGAGCAGTACTTC.

The chain employs TRBV7-8 and TRBJ2-7; D possibly corresponds to TRBD1 (6 bases). The CDR3 is made up of 15 amino acids. V lost 4 bases and J 7 bases, leaving 20 bases between the germline ends. Germline V CDR1 and CDR2: SGHVS, FQNEAQ. The CDR3 loop is CASSSHIRGFYEQYF. The CDR3 region has the DNA TGTGCCAGCAGCTCCCATATCAGGGGCTTTTATGAGCAGTACTTC.

This clonotype was found a few times. The chain combines TRBV7-2 with TRBJ1-6; a possible D gene is TRBD1 (6 bases). The CDR3 is made up of 14 amino acids. Between the trimmed V and J ends, which lost 9 bases and 2 bases, there was a span of 11 bases. The V gene's germline CDR1 is SGHTA and CDR2 FQGNSA. The CDR3 is CASKAGAYNSPLHF. DNA of the CDR3: TGTGCCAGTAAGGCAGGGGCCTATAATTCACCCCTCCACTTT.

The chain's CDR3 is CASSLRAPRGGEQFF. In nucleotides, the CDR3 is TGCGCCAGCAGCTTGCGGGCCCCTCGAGGCGGGGAGCAGTTCTTC. This chain joins TRBV5-1 and TRBJ2-1, with a tentative D call TRBD2 (5 bases). V was cut by 1 base and J by 10 bases, with 18 bases left in between. This CDR3 contains 15 residues. Germline lookup yields CDR1 SGHRS and CDR2 YFSETQ.

The rearrangement joins TRBV5-1 to TRBJ2-5, with TRBD1 identical over 8 bases. V dropped 4 bases and J dropped 1; count of bases not matched to a gene: 3. The germline V gene encodes CDR1 SGHRS and CDR2 YFSETQ. The CDR3 sequence is 14 residues long. Here the CDR3 DNA reads TGCGCCAGCAGCCGGGACAGGTCCCAAGAGACCCAGTACTTC. The encoded protein is CASSRDRSQETQYF.

This clonotype was seen only a few times. The V and J genes are TRBV12-3 or TRBV12-4 and TRBJ2-5; D is unclear. V lost 3 bases to trimming and J lost 5 bases, with 10 bases between them. The CDR3 totals 13 residues. In nucleotides, the CDR3 is TGTGCCAGCAGTTTGCCGCAACTGGAGACCCAGTACTTC. It encodes CASSLPQLETQYF.

This chain links TRBV7-2 with TRBJ2-5; D is unresolved. Between the trimmed V and J ends, which lost 1 base and 11 bases, there was a span of 17 bases. Germline loops: CDR1 SGHTA, CDR2 FQGNSA. The CDR3 consists of 14 residues. The CDR3 reads CASSLGPVPSPQYF. The CDR3 nucleotides read TGTGCCAGCAGCTTAGGCCCCGTGCCTAGTCCACAGTACTTC.

This CDR3 is CASRRDQAYREQFF. The CDR3 bases are TGTGCCAGCAGGCGGGACCAGGCATATCGTGAGCAGTTCTTC. V gene TRBV2 combines with J gene TRBJ2-1, with a weak D call TRBD2 (6 bases). The CDR3 loop spans 14 amino acids. Trimming stripped 6 bases from V and 9 bases from J, with 18 bases between. Germline V gene lookup returns CDR1 SNHLY and CDR2 FYNNEI.

This clonotype turned up a few times. V is TRBV12-3 or TRBV12-4 and J is TRBJ1-2; D may be TRBD1 (5 bases). The CDR3 is 14 amino acids. V lost 3 bases and J 8 bases, leaving 16 bases between the germline ends. This chain's CDR3 is CASSFGGGIRGYTF. The CDR3 DNA reads as TGTGCCAGCAGTTTTGGGGGGGGGATTCGGGGCTACACCTTC.

The rearrangement links TRBV7-9 to TRBJ1-4; 12 bases are shared with TRBD1. Germline lookup yields CDR1 SEHNR and CDR2 FQNEAQ (reference sequence). The CDR3 has 15 amino acids. V was clipped by 7 bases and J by 5 bases; unmatched bases: 5. For the CDR3, the DNA is TGTGCCAGCATCGGGACAGGGGGCCAAAATGAAAAACTGTTTTTT. Residues: CASIGTGGQNEKLFF. The whole variable domain, remainder taken from reference TRBV7-9 and TRBJ1-4, is DTGVSQNPRHKITKRGQNVTFRCDPISEHNRLYWYRQTLGQGPEFLTYFQNEAQLEKSRLLSDRFSAERPKGSFSTLEIQRTEQGDSAMYLCASIGTGGQNEKLFFGSGTQLSVL.

This clonotype was counted between two and nine times. J is TRBJ1-1 and V is TRBV24-1; D is perhaps TRBD1 (5 bases). Trimming removed 6 bases from V and 4 bases from J, with 8 bases in between. This CDR3 is built from 12 residues. Germline CDR1 reads KGHDR; CDR2 reads SFDVKD. The CDR3 DNA is TGTGCCACCAGTAAGGGGACCACTGAAGCTTTCTTT. Amino acids: CATSKGTTEAFF.

The chain links TRBV5-1 to TRBJ2-5; TRBD1 might be the D (6 bases). CDR3 length: 13 amino acids. V lost 5 bases and J 1 base, leaving 9 bases between the germline ends. CDR1 and CDR2 from the germline V gene are SGHRS and YFSETQ. CDR3 residues: CASRGGTQETQYF. The CDR3 DNA is TGCGCCAGCAGAGGGGGAACCCAAGAGACCCAGTACTTC.

This clonotype was counted at least ten times. V and J are TRBV12-3 or TRBV12-4 and TRBJ2-1; 8 bases align to TRBD2. After removal of 3 bases from V and 5 bases from J, the junction contained 3 bases not matched to a gene. The CDR3 has 14 amino acids. CDR3 loop: CASSLTSDHNEQFF. In nucleotides, the CDR3 is TGTGCCAGCAGTTTGACTAGCGATCACAATGAGCAGTTCTTC.

This clonotype showed up many times. The rearrangement links TRBV29-1 to TRBJ1-1, with D tentatively TRBD1 (5 bases). Germline loops: CDR1 SQVTM, CDR2 ANQGSEA. V was cut by 4 bases and J by 0 bases, with 9 bases left in between. The CDR3 contains 13 residues. The DNA of the CDR3 is TGCAGCGTTGGGGACCGGATGAACACTGAAGCTTTCTTT. Translating it yields CSVGDRMNTEAFF.

CDR3 coding DNA: TGCAGTGTGCATAGCACAGATACGCAGTATTTT. It yields the protein CSVHSTDTQYF. This chain links TRBV20-1 with TRBJ2-3; D uncertain. V lost 7 bases to trimming and J lost 0 bases, with 5 bases between them. This CDR3 is 11 amino acids long. Looked up from germline, CDR1 is DFQATT and CDR2 is SNEGSKA (reference sequence).

The sample holds a few counts of this clonotype. J is TRBJ1-2 and V is TRBV5-1; a weak D match, TRBD1 (6 bases). This CDR3 is built from 13 residues. CDR1 is SGHRS and CDR2 is YFSETQ in the germline V gene. V was trimmed by 4 bases and J by 4 bases, leaving 11 bases between them. The CDR3 nucleotides read TGCGCCAGCAGCGGGGGACATGGCTATGGCTACACCTTC. Translation gives CASSGGHGYGYTF. Complete variable domain (other parts from reference TRBV5-1 and TRBJ1-2): KAGVTQTPRYLIKTRGQQVTLSCSPISGHRSVSWYQQTPGQGLQFLFEYFSETQRNKGNFPGRFSGRQFSNSRSEMNVSTLELGDSALYLCASSGGHGYGYTFGSGTRLTVV.

The V call is TRBV3-1, the J call TRBJ2-2; D is perhaps TRBD1 or TRBD2 (5 bases each). The CDR3 is made up of 15 amino acids. Per germline, CDR1 LGHDT and CDR2 YNNKEL (reference sequence). Deletions cut 4 bases from V and 4 bases from J, with 13 bases between. The CDR3 here is CASSRGFGGTGELFF. The CDR3, as DNA: TGTGCCAGCAGCCGGGGGTTTGGCGGCACCGGGGAGCTGTTTTTT.

This clonotype was seen only a few times. This chain joins TRBV7-2 and TRBJ1-6; 7 positions agree with TRBD1. CDR1 and CDR2 (germline): SGHTA, FQGNSA. The CDR3 has 15 amino acids. V shed 3 bases, J shed 9 bases, and the junction held 8 bases outside the gene matches. This CDR3 is CASSFRQGQSSPLHF. For the CDR3, the DNA is TGTGCCAGCAGCTTTCGACAGGGCCAGAGTTCACCCCTCCACTTT.

This clonotype came up a few times. The CDR3 loop reads CASSMGDRGTEAFF. Written as DNA, the CDR3 is TGTGCCAGCAGCATGGGGGACCGGGGCACTGAAGCTTTCTTT. V is TRBV7-3 and J is TRBJ1-1; possibly TRBD1 for D (5 bases). Per germline, CDR1 SGHTA and CDR2 FQGTGA. Deletions cut 5 bases from V and 4 bases from J, with 14 bases between. The CDR3 consists of 14 residues.

This clonotype was seen a handful of times. The genes are TRBV7-2 and TRBJ2-5, with 7 bases matching TRBD1. The CDR3 runs 16 residues. The germline CDR1 and CDR2 sequences are SGHTA and FQGNSA. Trimming cost V 1 base and J 0 bases; bases outside gene matches: 5. The CDR3 region is CASSLGTRGYQETQYF. For the CDR3, the DNA is TGTGCCAGCAGCTTAGGGACCAGGGGGTACCAAGAGACCCAGTACTTC.

This clonotype was counted only a few times. The chain employs TRBV4-3 and TRBJ2-1; 9 bases are a match to TRBD2. This CDR3 contains 16 residues. Germline CDR1 reads LGHNA; CDR2 reads YSLEER. Unmatched junction bases numbered 9, after V lost 0 bases and J lost 9 bases. CDR3 protein: CASSQEPSGASGEQFF. The CDR3 DNA reads as TGCGCCAGCAGCCAAGAACCTAGCGGGGCGAGCGGTGAGCAGTTCTTC.